These 13 T cell receptor beta chains share one sample of origin, sequenced in a study of siplizumab effects on memory and regulatory T cells. Method: immunoSEQ multiplex PCR; TCRdb's copy keeps in-frame clones and lacks some. This table has 100,000 or so clones, just over 90% appearing once. Material for sequencing was Tregs sorted from blood. Receptors originate from a human donor in good health.

V is TRBV7-3 and J is TRBJ1-1; no clear D gene. Between the trimmed V and J ends, which lost 3 bases and 1 base, there was a span of 6 bases. The CDR3 length is 13 residues. The germline V gene encodes CDR1 SGHTA and CDR2 FQGTGA. CDR3 in DNA: TGTGCCAGCAGCTTCAGCGGGAACACTGAAGCTTTCTTT. The encoded protein is CASSFSGNTEAFF. Based on the CDR3 plus reference TRBV7-3 and TRBJ1-1, the full variable domain is GAGVSQTPSNKVTEKGKYVELRCDPISGHTALYWYRQSLGQGPEFLIYFQGTGAADDSGLPNDRFFAVRPEGSVSTLKIQRTERGDSAVYLCASSFSGNTEAFFGQGTRLTVV.

CDR3 in DNA: TGTGCCAGCAGTGTCCATGGAGACGGGGGCGAGCAGTACTTC. It is translated as CASSVHGDGGEQYF. This chain connects TRBV2 to TRBJ2-7; D may be TRBD2 (6 bases). Trimming removed 4 bases from V and 6 bases from J, with 16 bases in between. The length of the CDR3 is 14 residues. CDR1 is SNHLY, CDR2 FYNNEI, per germline. Complete variable domain (other parts from reference TRBV2 and TRBJ2-7): EPEVTQTPSHQVTQMGQEVILRCVPISNHLYFYWYRQILGQKVEFLVSFYNNEISEKSEIFDDQFSVERPDGSNFTLKIRSTKLEDSAMYFCASSVHGDGGEQYFGPGTRLTVT.

The chain uses TRBV29-1 and TRBJ2-5; 7 nucleotides match TRBD2. Germline CDR1 SQVTM, CDR2 ANQGSEA. The V segment lost 4 bases and the J segment 2 bases; nucleotides outside the gene matches: 7. The CDR3 consists of 14 residues. Written as DNA, the CDR3 is TGCAGCGTTGTTAATTTGCGGGAGCAAGAGACCCAGTACTTC. Translation gives CSVVNLREQETQYF.

The chain employs TRBV11-3 and TRBJ2-3; 8 nucleotides agree with TRBD1. The CDR3 extends over 16 amino acids. The J segment lost 0 bases and the V segment lost 1 base, leaving 3 bases of the junction unmatched. The V gene's germline CDR1 is SGHNT and CDR2 YENEEA. As DNA, the CDR3 is TGTGCCAGCAGCTTAGGGGACAGGCCTAGCACAGATACGCAGTATTTT. The encoded protein is CASSLGDRPSTDTQYF.

This chain uses TRBV27 with TRBJ2-7; TRBD1 aligns across 7 bases. CDR1 MNHEY and CDR2 SMNVEV come from the germline V gene (reference sequence). V was pared by 2 bases and J by 2 bases, with 0 bases of the junction left unmatched. This CDR3 has 13 residues. Here the CDR3 reads CASSLQGAYEQYF. DNA of the CDR3: TGTGCCAGCAGTTTACAGGGGGCCTACGAGCAGTACTTC.

The chain uses TRBV28 and TRBJ2-3; 9 bases are a match to TRBD1. Trimming cost V 6 bases and J 6 bases; bases outside gene matches: 10. The germline V gene has CDR1 MDHEN and CDR2 SYDVKM. The CDR3 is 15 amino acids. The CDR3 is CASSRTGGSRDTQYF. In DNA, the CDR3 is TGTGCCAGCAGCCGAACAGGGGGCTCACGGGATACGCAGTATTTT.

J is TRBJ2-5 and V is TRBV27, with TRBD1 matching over 10 bases. CDR3 size: 15 residues. Germline loops: CDR1 MNHEY, CDR2 SMNVEV (reference sequence). With V trimmed by 2 bases and J by 5 bases, 5 bases remained unmatched. CDR3 protein: CASSLRDRGRETQYF. The CDR3 DNA sequence: TGTGCCAGCAGTTTACGGGACAGGGGCCGGGAGACCCAGTACTTC.

This chain connects TRBV5-1 to TRBJ2-1, with D possibly called TRBD1 or TRBD2 (5 bases each). The V gene's germline CDR1 is SGHRS and CDR2 YFSETQ. This CDR3 spans 16 amino acids. The V gene lost 4 bases and the J gene lost 7 bases, with 21 bases spanning the gap. CDR3 DNA sequence: TGCGCCAGCAGCAATTTCTTTGCGGCATGGGGGAATGAGCAGTTCTTC. Its translation: CASSNFFAAWGNEQFF.

This rearrangement joins TRBV28 to TRBJ1-1, with D perhaps matching TRBD1 (5 bases). The CDR3 loop spans 14 amino acids. Germline V gene lookup returns CDR1 MDHEN and CDR2 SYDVKM. V was shortened by 4 bases and J by 1 base, with 10 bases between the two germline ends. The CDR3 sequence: CASSSRVGNTEAFF. The CDR3 DNA is TGTGCCAGCAGTTCCAGGGTCGGGAACACTGAAGCTTTCTTT.

This clone was recorded a few times. This chain joins TRBV6-1 and TRBJ2-7; maybe TRBD2 (6 bases). The CDR3 has 15 residues. V was trimmed by 4 bases and J by 5 bases, leaving 18 bases between them. The germline gives CDR1 MNHNS, CDR2 SASEGT. CDR3 sequence (DNA): TGTGCCAGCAGTGTTTGGGGTAGCGGCCCTGACGAGCAGTACTTC. This translates into CASSVWGSGPDEQYF.

The chain uses TRBV11-2 and TRBJ2-1, with 9 bases fitting TRBD2. Germline CDR1 is SGHAT and CDR2 is FQNNGV. V lost 6 bases, J lost 4 bases, and 7 bases stayed unmatched. The CDR3 consists of 15 residues. The CDR3 bases are TGTGCCAGCAGGGGTAGCGGGAGAACATACAATGAGCAGTTCTTC. This translates into CASRGSGRTYNEQFF.

V is TRBV27 and J is TRBJ1-1; no definite D call. Germline V gives CDR1 MNHEY, CDR2 SMNVEV (reference sequence). V lost 8 bases, J lost 2 bases, and 15 bases lay in between. There are 14 residues in the CDR3. The CDR3 loop is CASRNPGPNTEAFF. DNA for the CDR3: TGTGCCAGCCGAAACCCGGGTCCAAACACTGAAGCTTTCTTT.

The V gene is TRBV29-1, the J gene TRBJ1-2; TRBD1 might be the D (5 bases). There are 12 residues in the CDR3. CDR1 and CDR2 (germline): SQVTM, ANQGSEA. Deletions cut 6 bases from V and 8 bases from J, with 16 bases between. CDR3 amino acids: CSVRDLGQGYTF. The DNA for the CDR3 is TGCAGCGTCCGCGACCTGGGGCAGGGCTACACCTTC.